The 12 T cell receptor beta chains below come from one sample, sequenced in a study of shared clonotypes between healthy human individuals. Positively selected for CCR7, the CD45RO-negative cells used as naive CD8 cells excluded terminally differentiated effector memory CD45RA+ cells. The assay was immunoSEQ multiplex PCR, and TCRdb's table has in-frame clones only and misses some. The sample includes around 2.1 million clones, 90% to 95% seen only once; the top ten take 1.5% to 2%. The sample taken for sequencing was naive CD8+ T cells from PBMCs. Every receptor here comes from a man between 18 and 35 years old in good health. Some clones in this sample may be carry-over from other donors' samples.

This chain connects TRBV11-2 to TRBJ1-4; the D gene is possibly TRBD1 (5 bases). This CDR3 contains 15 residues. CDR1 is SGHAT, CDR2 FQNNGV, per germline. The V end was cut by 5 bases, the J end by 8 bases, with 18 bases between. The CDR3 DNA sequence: TGTGCCAGCAGCGAAAGGGCAGGGTTAGGCGAAAAACTGTTTTTT. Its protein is CASSERAGLGEKLFF.

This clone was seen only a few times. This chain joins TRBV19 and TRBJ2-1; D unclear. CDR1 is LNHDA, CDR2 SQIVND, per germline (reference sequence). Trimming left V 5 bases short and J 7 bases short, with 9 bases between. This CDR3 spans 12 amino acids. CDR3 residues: CASSWVGNEQFF. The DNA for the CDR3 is TGTGCCAGTAGTTGGGTGGGGAATGAGCAGTTCTTC.

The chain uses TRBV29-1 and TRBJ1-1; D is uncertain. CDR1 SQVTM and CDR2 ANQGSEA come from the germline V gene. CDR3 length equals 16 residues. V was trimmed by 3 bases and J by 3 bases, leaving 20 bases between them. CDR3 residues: CSVDPRRNTLHTEAFF. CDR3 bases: TGCAGCGTTGACCCCCGACGGAATACCTTGCACACTGAAGCTTTCTTT.

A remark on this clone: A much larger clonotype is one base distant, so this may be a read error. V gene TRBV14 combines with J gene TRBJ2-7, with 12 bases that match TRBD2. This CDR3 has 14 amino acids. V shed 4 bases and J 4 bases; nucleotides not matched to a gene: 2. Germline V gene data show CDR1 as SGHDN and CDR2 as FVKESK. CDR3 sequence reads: CASSRLAGDYEQYF. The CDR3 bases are TGTGCCAGCAGCCGACTAGCGGGAGATTACGAGCAGTACTTC.

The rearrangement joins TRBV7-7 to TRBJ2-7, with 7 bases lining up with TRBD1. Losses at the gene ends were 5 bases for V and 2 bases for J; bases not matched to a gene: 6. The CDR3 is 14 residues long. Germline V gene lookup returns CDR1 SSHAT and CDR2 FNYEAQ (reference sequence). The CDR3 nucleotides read TGTGCCAGCAGCCCATCCCAGGGGGCCTACGAGCAGTACTTC. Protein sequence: CASSPSQGAYEQYF.

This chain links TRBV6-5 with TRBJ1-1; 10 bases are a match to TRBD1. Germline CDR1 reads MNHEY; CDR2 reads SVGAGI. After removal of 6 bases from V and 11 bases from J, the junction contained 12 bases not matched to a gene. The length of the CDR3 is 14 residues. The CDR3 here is CASRIRTGGRVAFF. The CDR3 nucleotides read TGTGCCAGCAGAATTAGGACAGGGGGACGGGTCGCTTTCTTT.

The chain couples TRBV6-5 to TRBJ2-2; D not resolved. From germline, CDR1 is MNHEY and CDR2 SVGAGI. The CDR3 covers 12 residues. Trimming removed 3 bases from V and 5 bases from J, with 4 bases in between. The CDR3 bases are TGTGCCAGCAGTTATAATACCGGGGAGCTGTTTTTT. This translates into CASSYNTGELFF.

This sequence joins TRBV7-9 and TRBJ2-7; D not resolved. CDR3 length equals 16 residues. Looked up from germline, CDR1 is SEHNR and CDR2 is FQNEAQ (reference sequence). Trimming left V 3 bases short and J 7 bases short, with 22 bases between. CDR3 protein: CASSFLYGPTTGEQYF. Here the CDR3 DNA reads TGTGCCAGCAGCTTTTTATATGGTCCCACAACCGGGGAGCAGTACTTC.

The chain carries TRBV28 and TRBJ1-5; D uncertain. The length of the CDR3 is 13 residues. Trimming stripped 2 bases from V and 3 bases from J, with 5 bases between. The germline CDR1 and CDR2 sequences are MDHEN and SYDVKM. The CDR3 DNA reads TGTGCCAGCAGTTTAACTGACAATCAGCCCCAGCATTTT. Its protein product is CASSLTDNQPQHF.

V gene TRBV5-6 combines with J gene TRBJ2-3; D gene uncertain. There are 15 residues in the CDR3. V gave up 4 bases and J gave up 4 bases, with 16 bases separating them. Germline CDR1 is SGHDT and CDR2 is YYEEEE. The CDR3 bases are TGTGCCAGCAGCGTCTTGATCCAGCCCGCAGATACGCAGTATTTT. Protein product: CASSVLIQPADTQYF.

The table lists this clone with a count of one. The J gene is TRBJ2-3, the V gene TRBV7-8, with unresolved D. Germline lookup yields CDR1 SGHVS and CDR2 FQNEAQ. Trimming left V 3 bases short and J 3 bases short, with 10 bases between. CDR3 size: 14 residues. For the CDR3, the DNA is TGTGCCAGCAGCTTCATTCGGAGAACAGATACGCAGTATTTT. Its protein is CASSFIRRTDTQYF.

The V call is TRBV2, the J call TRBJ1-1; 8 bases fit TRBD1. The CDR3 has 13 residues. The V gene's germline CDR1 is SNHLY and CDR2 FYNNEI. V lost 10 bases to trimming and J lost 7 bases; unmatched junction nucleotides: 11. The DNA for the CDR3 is TGTGCCACTCCGGGACAGGCTTTTCGTGAAGCTTTCTTT. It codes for CATPGQAFREAFF.